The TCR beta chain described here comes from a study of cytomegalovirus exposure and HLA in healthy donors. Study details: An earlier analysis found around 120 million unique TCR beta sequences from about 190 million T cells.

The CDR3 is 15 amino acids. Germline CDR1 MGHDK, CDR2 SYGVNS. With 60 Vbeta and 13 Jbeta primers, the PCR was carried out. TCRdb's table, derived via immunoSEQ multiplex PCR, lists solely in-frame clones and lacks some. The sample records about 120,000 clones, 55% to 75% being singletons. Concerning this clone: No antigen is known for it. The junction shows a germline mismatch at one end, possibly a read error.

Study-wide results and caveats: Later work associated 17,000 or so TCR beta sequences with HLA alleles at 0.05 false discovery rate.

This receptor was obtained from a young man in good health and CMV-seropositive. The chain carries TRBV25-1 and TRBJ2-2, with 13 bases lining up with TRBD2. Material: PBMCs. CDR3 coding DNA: TGTGCCAGCACTGGACTAGCGGGGGACACCGGGGAGCTGTCTTTT. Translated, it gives CASTGLAGDTGELSF.